This T cell receptor beta chain is drawn from a study of OX40 agonist ivuxolimab in advanced cancers. Study background: Melanoma, hepatocellular carcinoma, head and neck or renal cell cancer occurred in dose-escalation patients.

CDR1 is KGHSH, CDR2 LQKENI, per germline. The CDR3 extends over 16 amino acids. Trimming took off 0 bases at V and 1 base at J, with 10 bases between the two ends. On this clone itself: Antigen unknown.

Clones were read by immunoSEQ multiplex PCR, and TCRdb kept only the in-frame ones, dropping some. There are around 100,000 clones in the sample; about 88% occur only once, and around 0.3% lies in the top ten. Study-wide results and caveats: Partial responders at 0.1-3.0 mg/kg had among the lowest clonal expansion.

This chain joins TRBV18 and TRBJ2-1; possibly TRBD2 for D (6 bases). The receptor was isolated from an adult with an advanced solid tumor such as melanoma, head and neck, liver or kidney cancer. This specimen consisted of CD4+ or CD8+ T cells sorted from blood, obtained in a trial of the OX40 agonist ivuxolimab. CDR3 region: CASSPPRGGSYNEQFF. The CDR3 DNA reads as TGTGCCAGCTCACCACCGCGGGGCGGGTCCTACAATGAGCAGTTCTTC.